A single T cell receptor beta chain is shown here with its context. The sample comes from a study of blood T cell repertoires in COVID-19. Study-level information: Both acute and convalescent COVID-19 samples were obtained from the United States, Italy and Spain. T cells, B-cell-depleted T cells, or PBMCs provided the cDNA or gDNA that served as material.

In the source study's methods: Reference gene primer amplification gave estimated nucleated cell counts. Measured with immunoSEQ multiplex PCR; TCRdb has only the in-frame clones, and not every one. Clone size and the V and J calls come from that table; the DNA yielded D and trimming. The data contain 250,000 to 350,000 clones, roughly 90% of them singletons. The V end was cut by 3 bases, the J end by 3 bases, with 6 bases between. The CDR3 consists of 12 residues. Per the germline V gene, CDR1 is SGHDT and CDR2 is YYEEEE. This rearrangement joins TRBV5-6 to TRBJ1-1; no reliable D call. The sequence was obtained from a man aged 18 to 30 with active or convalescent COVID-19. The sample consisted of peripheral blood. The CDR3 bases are TGTGCCAGCAGCTGGGCCGACACTGAAGCTTTCTTT. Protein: CASSWADTEAFF.